The 24 T cell receptor beta chains reported below all come from one sample, sequenced in a study of blood T cell repertoires in COVID-19. Libraries were prepared by immunoSEQ multiplex PCR; TCRdb keeps only in-frame clonotypes and omits some of them. Of under 450,000 clones detected, less than 90% appear once; the ten largest clones hold around 7.4%. Sequencing was performed on peripheral blood. Every receptor here comes from an older woman with COVID-19, enrolled during active disease.

The CDR3 here is CSVMLQWSSNTGELFF. In nucleotides, the CDR3 is TGCAGCGTGATGCTCCAGTGGTCGTCGAACACCGGGGAGCTGTTTTTT. This sequence joins TRBV29-1 and TRBJ2-2; no firm D call. Germline values: CDR1 SQVTM, CDR2 ANQGSEA. The CDR3 runs 16 residues. The V end lost 6 bases, the J end lost 0 bases, and 17 bases lay between the germline ends.

J is TRBJ1-5 and V is TRBV6-6; TRBD1 matches at 8 bases. The ends lost 5 bases at V and 5 bases at J; junction bases unmatched: 14. CDR1 and CDR2 from the germline V gene are MNHNY and SVGAGI (reference sequence). This CDR3 comprises 17 residues. The CDR3 reads CASSLGLGQGRYQPQHF. The CDR3 DNA is TGTGCCAGCAGTCTTGGCTTAGGACAGGGACGATATCAGCCCCAGCATTTT.

This rearrangement joins TRBV7-4 to TRBJ1-5; no firm D call. The germline V gene has CDR1 SGHVT and CDR2 SQSDAQ. The CDR3 spans 18 residues. V was shortened by 8 bases and J by 0 bases, with 23 bases between the two germline ends. The DNA for the CDR3 is TGTGCCAGCGGCCGTCTTCGGCGGGATTTCCGTAGCAATCAGCCCCAGCATTTT. This encodes CASGRLRRDFRSNQPQHF.

The chain is built from TRBV7-3 and TRBJ1-2; 8 nucleotides agree with TRBD1. The CDR3 contains 15 residues. Trimming took 3 bases from V and 4 from J; bases not matched to a gene: 7. Germline V gives CDR1 SGHTA, CDR2 FQGTGA. In nucleotides, the CDR3 is TGTGCCAGCAGCTTCAAATATACAGGGGGCTATGGCTACACCTTC. Its protein is CASSFKYTGGYGYTF.

The chain carries TRBV10-2 and TRBJ1-1; 8 bases line up with TRBD1. The V segment lost 5 bases and the J segment 11 bases; nucleotides outside the gene matches: 13. The CDR3 totals 14 residues. CDR1 and CDR2 from the germline V gene are WSHSY and SAAADI. The CDR3 DNA follows: TGCGCCAGCAGTAACCGGGACAGGTCCGGCGGCGCTTTCTTT. This translates into CASSNRDRSGGAFF.

Points on this clone: Other DNA sequences in the same sample also yield this CDR3. This chain joins TRBV5-1 and TRBJ1-1; 8 bases align to TRBD1. Germline V lookup: CDR1 SGHRS, CDR2 YFSETQ. Losses at the gene ends were 2 bases for V and 5 bases for J; bases not matched to a gene: 5. The CDR3 runs 14 residues. DNA of the CDR3: TGCGCCAGCAGCTTTACAGGGGGTGAGACTGAAGCTTTCTTT. Translation gives CASSFTGGETEAFF.

The chain recombines TRBV5-1 with TRBJ1-5; perhaps TRBD1 as D (5 bases). Per the germline V gene, CDR1 is SGHRS and CDR2 is YFSETQ. Between the trimmed V and J ends, which lost 4 bases and 6 bases, there was a span of 20 bases. There are 16 residues in the CDR3. CDR3 amino acids: CASSPGRVLKSQPQHF. The CDR3, as DNA: TGCGCCAGCAGCCCAGGGAGGGTACTGAAAAGTCAGCCCCAGCATTTT.

The rearrangement uses TRBV4-2 and TRBJ2-3, with 9 bases identical to TRBD2. This CDR3 region has 17 residues. Germline V gene sequence: CDR1 LGHNA, CDR2 YNFKEQ. With V trimmed by 1 base and J by 2 bases, 7 bases remained unmatched. The CDR3 spells CASSQGETSGHTDTQYF. CDR3 DNA: TGTGCCAGCAGCCAAGGGGAGACTAGCGGACACACAGATACGCAGTATTTT.

The chain has TRBV5-1 and TRBJ2-3; 7 positions match TRBD2. The CDR3 has 14 amino acids. V shed 4 bases, J shed 2 bases, and the junction held 4 bases outside the gene matches. Germline values: CDR1 SGHRS, CDR2 YFSETQ. The CDR3 DNA is TGCGCCAGCAGCGCCGGGGGGTACACAGATACGCAGTATTTT. This translates into CASSAGGYTDTQYF.

This sequence joins TRBV4-2 and TRBJ2-2; unclear D gene. The V end lost 4 bases, the J end lost 3 bases, and 6 bases lay between the germline ends. CDR1 and CDR2 (germline): LGHNA, YNFKEQ. The CDR3 has 13 amino acids. The CDR3 DNA follows: TGTGCCAGCAGCCGGCAATACACCGGGGAGCTGTTTTTT. Translated: CASSRQYTGELFF.

The chain combines TRBV18 with TRBJ2-5, with a tentative D call TRBD2 (5 bases). Germline V gene data show CDR1 as KGHSH and CDR2 as LQKENI. The CDR3 has 13 amino acids. Trimming cost V 3 bases and J 5 bases, with 10 bases left between them. CDR3 DNA: TGTGCCAGCTCACCTAGCGCCCTGGAGACCCAGTACTTC. This gives the protein CASSPSALETQYF.

The chain combines TRBV19 with TRBJ2-5; D might be TRBD1 (6 bases). This CDR3 contains 13 residues. V was cut by 9 bases and J by 4 bases, with 15 bases left in between. Germline lookup yields CDR1 LNHDA and CDR2 SQIVND (reference sequence). The CDR3 DNA is TGTGCCAGCAATACAGGGTTAGGAGAGACCCAGTACTTC. It translates to CASNTGLGETQYF. Supplemented by reference TRBV19 and TRBJ2-5, the full variable domain reads DGGITQSPKYLFRKEGQNVTLSCEQNLNHDAMYWYRQDPGQGLRLIYYSQIVNDFQKGDIAEGYSVSREKKESFPLTVTSAQKNPTAFYLCASNTGLGETQYFGPGTRLLVL.

This clone has a single count. The rearrangement joins TRBV3-1 (or the pseudogene TRBV3-2) to TRBJ2-3; 10 positions match TRBD1. V was pared by 4 bases and J by 1 base, with 2 bases of the junction left unmatched. Germline CDR1 reads LGHDT; CDR2 reads YNNKEL (reference sequence). There are 15 residues in the CDR3. CDR3 sequence reads: CASSPGQGGTDTQYF. CDR3 nucleotides: TGTGCCAGCAGCCCCGGACAGGGGGGCACAGATACGCAGTATTTT.

The chain has TRBV3-1 (or the pseudogene TRBV3-2) and TRBJ1-3; unclear D gene. V lost 0 bases and J lost 0, with 6 bases in between. Germline V gives CDR1 LGHDT, CDR2 YNNKEL (reference sequence). This CDR3 has 15 residues. CDR3 nucleotide sequence: TGTGCCAGCAGCCAAGACAGTAACTCTGGAAACACCATATATTTT. Amino acids: CASSQDSNSGNTIYF.

This sequence joins TRBV5-1 and TRBJ2-7, with D maybe TRBD1 (6 bases). V was clipped by 1 base and J by 0 bases, with 8 bases between them. The CDR3 is 14 amino acids. Germline CDR1 and CDR2: SGHRS and YFSETQ. The CDR3 DNA is TGCGCCAGCAGCTTGACAGGGATCTCCTACGAGCAGTACTTC. It encodes CASSLTGISYEQYF.

The genes are TRBV5-4 and TRBJ2-7, with TRBD2 identical over 8 bases. In germline, CDR1 is SGHNT, CDR2 YYREEE (reference sequence). V gave up 4 bases and J gave up 6 bases; unmatched junction bases: 15. The length of the CDR3 is 16 residues. This CDR3 is CASSGPTGTRGTEQYF. The CDR3 DNA reads as TGTGCCAGCAGCGGACCCACCGGGACTAGAGGAACCGAGCAGTACTTC.

This clone appeared a few times. The chain employs TRBV24-1 and TRBJ2-1, with 9 bases lining up with TRBD2. Trimming at V came to 0 bases and at J to 7 bases, leaving 3 bases not matched to a gene. The CDR3 has 15 residues. Germline CDR1 is KGHDR and CDR2 is SFDVKD. The DNA of the CDR3 is TGTGCCACCAGTGATTTGGCTAGCGGGGTAAATGAGCAGTTCTTC. Residues: CATSDLASGVNEQFF.

V is TRBV29-1 and J is TRBJ1-3; D is unclear. V was cut by 4 bases and J by 0 bases, with 7 bases left in between. This CDR3 contains 13 residues. The germline V gene encodes CDR1 SQVTM and CDR2 ANQGSEA. In DNA, the CDR3 is TGCAGCGTTGGCCAGTCCTCTGGAAACACCATATATTTT. Amino acids: CSVGQSSGNTIYF. The full variable domain, in which reference TRBV29-1 and TRBJ1-3 provide the parts outside the CDR3, is SAVISQKPSRDICQRGTSLTIQCQVDSQVTMMFWYRQQPGQSLTLIATANQGSEATYESGFVIDKFPISRPNLTFSTLTVSNMSPEDSSIYLCSVGQSSGNTIYFGEGSWLTVV.

This clone has only one observation. The V call is TRBV27, the J call TRBJ2-7, with TRBD1 matching 8 bases. CDR3 length: 15 residues. Per the germline V gene, CDR1 is MNHEY and CDR2 is SMNVEV (reference sequence). Trimming cost V 5 bases and J 5 bases; bases outside gene matches: 11. DNA for the CDR3: TGTGCCAGCAGTCCCTCCGGACAGGGTATCCACGAGCAGTACTTC. It is translated as CASSPSGQGIHEQYF.

V usage is TRBV9 and J usage is TRBJ2-1; 10 nucleotides agree with TRBD2. This CDR3 is 18 amino acids long. V lost 0 bases, J lost 0 bases, and 6 bases stayed unmatched. CDR1 and CDR2 from the germline V gene are SGDLS and YYNGEE. CDR3 sequence (DNA): TGTGCCAGCAGCGTAGAGGTTAGCGGGGGGAGCTCCTACAATGAGCAGTTCTTC. Translation gives CASSVEVSGGSSYNEQFF.

The chain is built from TRBV11-2 and TRBJ2-4; D perhaps matches TRBD1 (5 bases). Germline assignment: CDR1 SGHAT and CDR2 FQNNGV. This CDR3 region has 19 residues. The V end was cut by 5 bases, the J end by 1 base, with 24 bases between. CDR3 DNA sequence: TGTGCCAGCAGCCCGACAGCAGGAGCTGTGTTAGAGGCCAAAAACATTCAGTACTTC. Its translation: CASSPTAGAVLEAKNIQYF.

The J gene is TRBJ2-2, the V gene TRBV6-4, with 7 bases matching TRBD1. This CDR3 contains 14 residues. Germline CDR1 reads MRHNA; CDR2 reads SNTAGT. The junction had 1 base not matched to a gene; V was cut back by 4 bases and J by 2 bases. CDR3 sequence (DNA): TGTGCCAGCAGTGGACAGGGAAACACCGGGGAGCTGTTTTTT. It yields the protein CASSGQGNTGELFF.

The rearrangement joins TRBV27 to TRBJ1-2; 10 bases are a match to TRBD1. The trim removed 4 bases at V and 6 bases at J, leaving 11 bases unmatched. Per germline, CDR1 MNHEY and CDR2 SMNVEV (reference sequence). The CDR3 is made up of 16 amino acids. CDR3 sequence: CASSSTPGTGVNGYTF. In nucleotides, the CDR3 is TGTGCCAGCAGTTCAACGCCCGGGACAGGGGTTAATGGCTACACCTTC.

This clone came up once. The J gene is TRBJ1-1, the V gene TRBV6-2 or TRBV6-3, with 7 bases matching TRBD1. The CDR3 sequence is 16 residues long. The V gene end was trimmed by 2 bases and the J gene end by 4 bases; junction bases not matched to a gene: 10. CDR1 MNHEY and CDR2 SVGEGT come from the germline V gene. The CDR3 spells CASSYPGQVLGTEAFF. For the CDR3, the DNA is TGTGCCAGCAGTTACCCCGGACAGGTATTAGGCACTGAAGCTTTCTTT.